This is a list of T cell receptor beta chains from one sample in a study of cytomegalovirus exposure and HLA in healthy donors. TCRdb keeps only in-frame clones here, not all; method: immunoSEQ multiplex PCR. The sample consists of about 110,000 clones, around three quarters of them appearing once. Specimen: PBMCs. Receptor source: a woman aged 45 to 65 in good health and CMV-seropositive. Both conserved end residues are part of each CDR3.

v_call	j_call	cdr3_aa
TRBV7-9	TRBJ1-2	CASSLDRSNYGYTF
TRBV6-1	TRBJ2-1	CASSETSGWDEQFF
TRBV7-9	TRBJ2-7	CASSLTTAHEQYF
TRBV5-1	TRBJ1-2	CASRVGQGEDYGYTF
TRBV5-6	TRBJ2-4	CASSSGLRGGGNIQYF
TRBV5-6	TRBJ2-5	CASSSVRWQATQYF
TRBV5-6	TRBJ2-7	CASSYDRTGGYEQYF
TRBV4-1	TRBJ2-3	CASSQDSSGIGEDTQYF
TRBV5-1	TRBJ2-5	CASAINGINGETQYF
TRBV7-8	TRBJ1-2	CASSLDRGNYGYTF